The following is a T cell receptor beta chain sequence with its context. The entry originates in a study of blood T cell repertoires in COVID-19. About the study: Italy, Spain and the United States were the sources of the convalescent and acute COVID-19 samples. Sample material is recorded as cDNA or gDNA derived from T cells, B-cell-depleted T cells, or PBMCs.

One Seattle source followed patients from active infection through their disease course. CDR3 length: 13 amino acids. The germline V and J ends were trimmed by 4 bases and 2 bases, with 8 bases remaining between them. Under the authors' procedure: For nucleated cells, counts were estimated from reference gene primer amplification. Data came from immunoSEQ multiplex PCR; TCRdb stores just in-frame clones and leaves some out. That table supplies the V and J calls and clone size; D and trimming were determined from the DNA. Among over 450,000 clones listed, 89% were seen once. Sample: peripheral blood. This sequence was found in a man aged 18 to 35 with COVID-19, enrolled during active disease. V is TRBV12-3 or TRBV12-4 and J is TRBJ2-5; tentatively, D is TRBD2 (5 bases). The CDR3 DNA follows: TGTGCCAGCAGTTCAACTAGACAAGAGACCCAGTACTTC. Its translation: CASSSTRQETQYF.